This TCR beta chain was obtained from a study of control samples from healthy donors and cancer patients. This CDR3 is built from 15 residues. V shed 0 bases and J shed 0 bases, with 8 bases lying between them. In germline, CDR1 is SGHDT, CDR2 YYEEEE. The protocol was immunoSEQ multiplex PCR, while the TCRdb copy is restricted to in-frame clones and leaves out a portion. The sample consists of about 140,000 clones, 94% of them appearing once. Input material: blood. The chain has TRBV5-6 and TRBJ2-3; no clear D. This clonotype was sampled from a man between 40 and 49 years old in good health. The CDR3 sequence: CASSLAQRSTDTQYF. CDR3 nucleotides: TGTGCCAGCAGCTTGGCCCAGCGAAGCACAGATACGCAGTATTTT.